These T cell receptor beta chains were read from a single sample in a study of blood T cell repertoires in COVID-19. TCRdb keeps only in-frame clones here, not all; method: immunoSEQ multiplex PCR. This table has 80,000 to 100,000 clones, around 90% appearing once. Sequences were obtained from peripheral blood. These receptors were taken from a man aged 50 or older with COVID-19, enrolled during active disease. The CDR3 runs from the conserved cysteine through the conserved F or W. D genes are given only for firm matches.

j_call | d_call | v_call | cdr3_aa
TRBJ1-6 | NA | TRBV4-1 | CASSQKRAGASYNSPLHF
TRBJ1-1 | NA | TRBV10-3 | CAIRAPGTEAFF
TRBJ2-3 | NA | TRBV7-9 | CASSPGDGRSTDTQYF
TRBJ2-2 | NA | TRBV5-1 | CASSLPGQGTGELFF
TRBJ2-7 | NA | TRBV9 | CASSVAAEFYEQYF
TRBJ2-1 | NA | TRBV2 | CASSSSGRGDEQFF
TRBJ1-6 | TRBD1 | TRBV9 | CASSVGQGPNSPLHF
TRBJ2-5 | TRBD1 | TRBV9 | CASSPWDSQETQYF
TRBJ2-3 | TRBD1 | TRBV5-1 | CASSLPTGGIDTQYF
TRBJ1-2 | TRBD1 | TRBV6-6 | CASSYSGQGDGYTF
TRBJ1-2 | TRBD1 | TRBV19 | CASSPTTGGGGYTF
TRBJ2-3 | NA | TRBV18 | CASSDTRPLPSITDTQYF
TRBJ1-5 | TRBD1 | TRBV30 | CAWVLGQVTYSNQPQHF
TRBJ1-3 | NA | TRBV18 | CASSPSMAGSAGNTIYF
TRBJ1-3 | NA | TRBV5-1 | CASSLDRNSGNTIYF
TRBJ2-1 | TRBD2 | TRBV27 | CASSSPKKRGVSHEQFF
TRBJ1-3 | NA | TRBV24-1 | CATSDTEGNTIYF
TRBJ2-5 | NA | TRBV7-9 | CASSSVGTYGGTQYF
TRBJ2-1 | TRBD1 | TRBV19 | CASTRQGSSYNEQFF
TRBJ2-1 | TRBD2 | TRBV7-9 | CASSPRLAGGPSYNEQFF
TRBJ1-1 | TRBD1 | TRBV29-1 | CSVGDRVDTEAFF
TRBJ1-1 | NA | TRBV28 | CASSLSQGRAFF